Presented here are 9 T cell receptor beta chains from one specimen sequenced in a study of T cell repertoires in cytomegalovirus infection. TCRdb re-derived calls from the reads in MiXCR, one entry per CDR3 protein. The sample includes 650,000 to 850,000 distinct CDR3 sequences, just under 30% seen only once; the top ten take under 15%. For these receptors, no antigen is known. The specimen was cultured CD8+ T cells from PBMCs, collected from culture after CMV antigen stimulation. Source of these receptors: a human donor in good health (CMV status not recorded). Some clones in this sample may be carry-over from other donors' samples.

The V gene is TRBV4-3, the J gene TRBJ2-1; unclear D gene. The CDR3 loop spans 16 amino acids. Germline V gives CDR1 LGHNA, CDR2 YSLEER. With 2 bases removed from V and 0 bases from J, the gap between germline ends came to 11 bases. The DNA for the CDR3 is TGCGCCAGCAGCCAATGGAGATATAGCTCCTACAATGAGCAGTTCTTC. Protein: CASSQWRYSSYNEQFF.

The chain carries TRBV7-3 and TRBJ2-1; D might be TRBD1 or TRBD2, each matching 6 bases. Germline CDR1 is SGHTA and CDR2 is FQGTGA. Deletions cut 3 bases from V and 5 bases from J, with 11 bases between. The CDR3 is 14 residues long. Here the CDR3 DNA reads TGTGCCAGCAGCTTGGGGGGACATCACAATGAGCAGTTCTTC. Its protein product is CASSLGGHHNEQFF.

The sample holds a few counts of this clonotype. The V call is TRBV6-2 or TRBV6-3, the J call TRBJ2-7; D remains unclear. The V and J ends lost 8 bases and 4 bases respectively, with 6 bases between them. CDR1 MNHEY and CDR2 SVGEGT come from the germline V gene. CDR3 length: 10 residues. The DNA of the CDR3 is TGTGCCAGCGGAGTTTACGAGCAGTACTTC. Its protein is CASGVYEQYF.

Worth noting for this clonotype: A read error may be the cause here, since a much bigger clone is one base away. The CDR3 sequence is CASGTKYRGILSGANVLTF. In DNA form, the CDR3 reads TGTGCCAGCGGAACTAAGTACAGGGGGATTCTCTCTGGGGCCAACGTCCTGACTTTC. The V gene is TRBV6-5, the J gene TRBJ2-6; 8 nucleotides agree with TRBD1. This CDR3 comprises 19 residues. The V gene's germline CDR1 is MNHEY and CDR2 SVGAGI. V was pared by 8 bases and J by 0 bases, with 15 bases of the junction left unmatched.

This chain connects TRBV19 to TRBJ1-2; D gene uncertain. CDR1 and CDR2 (germline): LNHDA, SQIVND (reference sequence). V lost 1 base to trimming and J lost 8 bases, with 17 bases between them. CDR3 length: 15 amino acids. The CDR3 nucleotides are TGTGCCAGTAGTATAGGTTACGGACCGGTAAACGGCTACACCTTC. Its protein is CASSIGYGPVNGYTF.

The chain is built from TRBV6-1 and TRBJ2-3, with 10 bases identical to TRBD2. Germline V gene lookup returns CDR1 MNHNS and CDR2 SASEGT. The CDR3 loop spans 17 amino acids. Trimming at V came to 7 bases and at J to 5 bases, leaving 15 bases not matched to a gene. CDR3 sequence: CASTGYTGLAVGDTQYF. CDR3 coding DNA: TGTGCCAGCACTGGATATACCGGACTAGCGGTGGGAGATACGCAGTATTTT.

This clonotype turned up a few times. The chain employs TRBV3-1 and TRBJ2-3; D uncertain. Trimming removed 0 bases from V and 0 bases from J, with 13 bases in between. Germline lookup yields CDR1 LGHDT and CDR2 YNNKEL (reference sequence). This CDR3 has 17 residues. CDR3: CASSQEPADTSTDTQYF. The CDR3 bases are TGTGCCAGCAGCCAAGAGCCAGCAGATACTAGCACAGATACGCAGTATTTT.

This clonotype was seen a few times. This chain joins TRBV28 and TRBJ2-3; D not resolved. V was trimmed by 3 bases and J by 2 bases, leaving 6 bases between them. From germline, CDR1 is MDHEN and CDR2 SYDVKM. The CDR3 has 13 amino acids. The CDR3 DNA is TGTGCCAGCAGTTTTGCTAACACAGATACGCAGTATTTT. It translates to CASSFANTDTQYF.

This clonotype came up a few times. The chain is built from TRBV29-1 and TRBJ2-5; TRBD1 might be the D (6 bases). The germline V gene has CDR1 SQVTM and CDR2 ANQGSEA. V was trimmed by 0 bases and J by 3 bases, leaving 14 bases between them. This CDR3 spans 15 amino acids. The CDR3 DNA is TGCAGCGTTGAAGATTCGGCACAGGGTGAAGAGACCCAGTACTTC. Its translation: CSVEDSAQGEETQYF.